This T cell receptor (beta chain) is from a study of T cell responses to AZD1222 COVID-19 vaccine. The study's findings and limits: White British ancestry dominated among donors, who included more females, and clonal diversity was possibly underestimated. Among vaccine-associated CD4 TCRs, coverage spanned spike, with dominance at 160-218 and 743-854. Sampling that yielded the repertoires occurred only after the peak T cell response.

A word on this clone: The antigen is undetermined.

In germline, CDR1 is MNHEY, CDR2 SVGAGI. The V end lost 4 bases, the J end lost 1 base, and 4 bases lay between the germline ends. This CDR3 has 12 amino acids. Libraries were prepared by immunoSEQ multiplex PCR; TCRdb keeps only in-frame clonotypes and omits some of them. Of about 200,000 clones in the sample, approximately 94% were seen once. The TCR originated in an adult who received the MenACWY meningococcal vaccine as a control. The specimen comprised peripheral blood, sampled 28 days after the second dose of the MenACWY control vaccine. The genes are TRBV6-5 and TRBJ1-2; the D is unclear. The CDR3 loop is CASSLDNYGYTF. CDR3 DNA: TGTGCCAGCAGTTTAGATAACTATGGCTACACCTTC.